This T cell receptor beta chain was identified during a study of blood T cell repertoires in COVID-19 (dated by TCRdb to 2020 to 2022). Background on the whole study: Samples from collaborators originated in the United States, Italy and Spain and spanned both the acute and convalescent phases of COVID-19. Deeply sampled blood TCRbeta repertoires from subjects exposed to, actively infected with, or recovered from COVID-19 were included in the dataset. The samples were drawn from the first 160 participants of the ongoing ImmuneRACE study and from some 1,300 subjects provided by 6 global collaborators. A de-identified subject ID, COVID-19 status, age in years and sex were almost always included in the sample metadata. Where HLA class I and class II types were available, the types were taken from metadata supplied by the sample provider, not from assay-based typing. The material from the prospective study consisted of cDNA or gDNA derived from T cells, B-cell-depleted T cells, or PBMCs. The repertoires were released in a freely available public database meant as a resource for research on the immune response to SARS-CoV-2. The research as a whole found: How much clinical and demographic metadata was included differed by source and by participant, and the metadata was provided uncurated.

Whole blood was collected in K2EDTA tubes by collaborating institutions according to the institutions' own protocols. For TCRbeta analysis, collaborators shipped samples in one of three forms: frozen whole blood, isolated PBMCs, or DNA extracted from either of those sample types. Only a few counts were recorded for this clone. What antigen it recognizes has not been identified. Per-base qualities were not stored, and no clone one base away is much larger. TCRbeta CDR3 regions were amplified from genomic DNA using the immunoSEQ Assay, a bias-controlled multiplex PCR. On the authors' methods: The number of nucleated cells in each sample was estimated by amplification of reference gene primers within the assay. To quantify the absolute abundance of each unique TCRbeta CDR3 rearrangement, sequence reads were collapsed and filtered. Productive Simpson clonality was computed per sample as the square root of Simpson's diversity index over productive rearrangements. This immuneACCESS table, as held by TCRdb, lists in-frame sequences with V and J called but not all clones. Of the missing ones, under half trace to an unresolved V gene in checked studies; the others have no known cause. That table furnishes V, J and clone size, whereas the DNA furnished D and trimming. For this sample there are some 200,000 clones; approximately 87% appear just once. 3.7% of the sample is held by the ten biggest clonotypes.

From V the trimming removes 4 bases and from J it removes 0 bases, while the gene matches leave 12 bases of the junction unaccounted for. From a lookup of the germline V gene (reference sequence), CDR1 and CDR2 are SGHNT and YYREEE. Spanning cysteine to phenylalanine, the CDR3 consists of 19 amino acids. The CDR3 DNA has 57 bases and is translated from base 1. The sample was peripheral blood. This chain joins TRBV5-4 to TRBJ2-6, and TRBD1 aligns with 8 junction nucleotides. The receptor was derived from a young man with active or convalescent COVID-19. The DNA is as follows: TGTGCCAGCAGCAGTATCACCGGGACAGGACTCTCTGGGGCCAACGTCCTGACTTTC. The encoded protein is CASSSITGTGLSGANVLTF.